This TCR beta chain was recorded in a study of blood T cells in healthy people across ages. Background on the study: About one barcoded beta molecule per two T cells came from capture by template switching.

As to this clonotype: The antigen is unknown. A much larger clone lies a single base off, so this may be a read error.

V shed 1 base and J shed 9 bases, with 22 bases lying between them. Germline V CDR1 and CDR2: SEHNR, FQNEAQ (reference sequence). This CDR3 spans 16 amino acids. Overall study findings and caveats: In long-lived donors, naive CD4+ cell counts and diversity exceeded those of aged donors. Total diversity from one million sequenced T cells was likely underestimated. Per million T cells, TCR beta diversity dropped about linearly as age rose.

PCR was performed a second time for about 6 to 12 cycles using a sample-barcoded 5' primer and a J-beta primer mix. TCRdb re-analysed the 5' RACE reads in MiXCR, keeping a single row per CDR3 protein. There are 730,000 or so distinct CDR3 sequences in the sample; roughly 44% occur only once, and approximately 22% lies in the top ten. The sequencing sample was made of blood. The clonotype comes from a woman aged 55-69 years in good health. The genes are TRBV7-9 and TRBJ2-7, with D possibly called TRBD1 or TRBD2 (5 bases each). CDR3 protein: CASSLEGVDMEDGQYF. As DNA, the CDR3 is TGTGCCAGCAGCTTAGAAGGGGTGGACATGGAGGACGGGCAGTACTTC.